This T cell receptor (beta chain) came from a study of blood T cell repertoires in COVID-19. For the study at large: Whether acute or convalescent, the COVID-19 samples came from the United States, Italy and Spain. The analysed material was cDNA or gDNA that came from T cells, B-cell-depleted T cells, or PBMCs.

Per the authors' pipeline: How many nucleated cells were present was estimated from reference gene primer amplification. Sequenced by immunoSEQ multiplex PCR; TCRdb stores in-frame clones only, minus some. The V and J calls and the clone size are those of that table, but D and trimming were determined from the DNA. The data hold just under 350,000 clones, with 65% to 85% observed a single time. The length of the CDR3 is 14 residues. With V trimmed by 8 bases and J by 10 bases, 9 bases remained unmatched. Per germline, CDR1 MNHEY and CDR2 SMNVEV (reference sequence). The chain carries TRBV27 and TRBJ1-6, with 9 bases that match TRBD1. The TCR originated in a man aged 30-40 years with active or convalescent COVID-19. The material sequenced was peripheral blood. The CDR3 is CASRDGQGWSPLHF. The CDR3 DNA is TGTGCCAGCCGGGATGGACAGGGGTGGTCACCCCTCCACTTT.